The TCR beta chain described here comes from a study of T cells in Graves' hyperthyroidism and ophthalmopathy. Findings of the study overall: Median prediction lead before ophthalmopathy onset was 5 to 7.5 months with the model. From stable hyperthyroidism, ophthalmopathy was separated by a 13 V-J model. Expanded thyroid clonotypes (above 0.001) were mostly also found in blood.

Turning to this clonotype: Its antigen is not known.

Amplified regions were TCR beta CDR3 sequences from RNA transcripts. During a first-round RT-PCR of the TCR CDR3, the HTBI primer set was used. Each CDR3 protein is one row after TCRdb ran MiXCR on the multiplex PCR reads. The table lists approximately 500,000 distinct CDR3 sequences, 40% to 55% of them singletons. Stable Graves' hyperthyroidism denoted no ophthalmopathy progression over 18 months. Sequenced: peripheral blood or thyroid tissue (not recorded which). The receptor was derived from a young woman with Graves' hyperthyroidism.

The CDR3 DNA sequence: TGTGCCACCAGTGATGCACAGGGGTTGGACTATGGCTACACCTTC. It encodes CATSDAQGLDYGYTF. V gene TRBV24-1 combines with J gene TRBJ1-2, with 7 positions matching TRBD1. The V gene end was trimmed by 3 bases and the J gene end by 3 bases; junction bases not matched to a gene: 6. The CDR3 is made up of 15 amino acids. Germline V gene data show CDR1 as KGHDR and CDR2 as SFDVKD.